One and the same sample provided the 10 T cell receptor beta chains below, sequenced in a study of shared clonotypes between healthy human individuals. TCRdb's copy holds only in-frame clones and misses some; the assay was immunoSEQ multiplex PCR. The table lists approximately 600,000 clones, roughly 95% of them singletons. The naive CD8 population came from CD45RO-negative cells selected for CCR7, without terminally differentiated effector memory CD45RA+ cells. The sequencing input was naive CD8+ T cells sorted from blood. The source of these receptors is a woman in her thirties in good health.

The gene calls are TRBV27 and TRBJ1-2, with unresolved D. The CDR3 sequence is 18 residues long. From germline, CDR1 is MNHEY and CDR2 SMNVEV (reference sequence). The V end lost 6 bases, the J end lost 5 bases, and 28 bases lay between the germline ends. CDR3 region: CASSKRSFDGPLWYGYTF. CDR3 coding DNA: TGTGCCAGCAGCAAACGTAGTTTCGACGGACCATTATGGTATGGCTACACCTTC.

V gene TRBV7-2 combines with J gene TRBJ1-4; 9 bases align to TRBD1. V was clipped by 4 bases and J by 5 bases; unmatched bases: 5. Germline values: CDR1 SGHTA, CDR2 FQGNSA. The length of the CDR3 is 15 residues. In DNA, the CDR3 is TGTGCCAGCAGCTCACCCGGGACAGGGAATGAAAAACTGTTTTTT. Translated: CASSSPGTGNEKLFF.

This clone was recorded once. The chain couples TRBV4-1 to TRBJ2-2; D call uncertain. Trimming removed 3 bases at V and 6 bases at J, with 17 bases between. CDR1 and CDR2 from the germline V gene are MGHRA and YSYEKL. The CDR3 covers 16 residues. In DNA form, the CDR3 reads TGCGCCAGCAGCCAGGGGTTAATAGGAGTCGCCGGGGAGCTGTTTTTT. Amino acids: CASSQGLIGVAGELFF.

The chain couples TRBV28 to TRBJ2-3, with 8 bases that match TRBD1. V shed 2 bases, J shed 3 bases, and the junction held 4 bases outside the gene matches. CDR1 MDHEN and CDR2 SYDVKM come from the germline V gene. The CDR3 runs 15 residues. The CDR3 region is CASSLAGGATDTQYF. CDR3 bases: TGTGCCAGCAGTTTAGCAGGGGGCGCGACAGATACGCAGTATTTT.

J is TRBJ2-3 and V is TRBV13; unclear D gene. The CDR3 extends over 14 amino acids. Trimming removed 7 bases from V and 4 bases from J, with 15 bases in between. Germline V CDR1 and CDR2: PRHDT, FYEKMQ (reference sequence). CDR3 DNA: TGTGCCAGCACCACCTCGCCAGAACCAGATACGCAGTATTTT. It translates to CASTTSPEPDTQYF.

The chain uses TRBV19 and TRBJ2-7; maybe TRBD2 (6 bases). Trimming removed 4 bases from V and 0 bases from J, with 10 bases in between. The CDR3 length is 14 residues. CDR1 and CDR2 from the germline V gene are LNHDA and SQIVND (reference sequence). CDR3 coding DNA: TGTGCCAGTAGTAATGGGAGGAGCTCCTACGAGCAGTACTTC. This sequence encodes CASSNGRSSYEQYF.

The CDR3: CATSTGLAGVWVDTQYF. CDR3 coding DNA: TGTGCCACCAGCACGGGACTAGCGGGAGTGTGGGTTGATACGCAGTATTTT. The chain recombines TRBV15 with TRBJ2-3, with TRBD2 matching 14 bases. The J segment lost 6 bases and the V segment lost 4 bases, leaving 9 bases of the junction unmatched. The CDR3 is made up of 17 amino acids. Germline-derived CDR1 and CDR2 are LNHNV and YYDKDF (reference sequence).

This clone was picked up one time. This chain connects TRBV11-2 to TRBJ2-7; 8 positions agree with TRBD2. The CDR3 length is 17 residues. CDR1 SGHAT and CDR2 FQNNGV come from the germline V gene. The J segment lost 0 bases and the V segment lost 0 bases, leaving 7 bases of the junction unmatched. The CDR3 reads CASSLETSGSYSYEQYF. Here the CDR3 DNA reads TGTGCCAGCAGCTTAGAAACTAGCGGTTCCTACTCCTACGAGCAGTACTTC. Full variable domain (outside the CDR3, taken from reference TRBV11-2 and TRBJ2-7): EAGVAQSPRYKIIEKRQSVAFWCNPISGHATLYWYQQILGQGPKLLIQFQNNGVVDDSQLPKDRFSAERLKGVDSTLKIQPAKLEDSAVYLCASSLETSGSYSYEQYFGPGTRLTVT.

The chain couples TRBV7-9 to TRBJ2-7; 7 bases align to TRBD1. The CDR3 is 15 amino acids. The germline V gene encodes CDR1 SEHNR and CDR2 FQNEAQ (reference sequence). V lost 5 bases and J lost 3; bases outside the gene matches: 10. The CDR3 is CASSQGIGQVYEQYF. For the CDR3, the DNA is TGTGCCAGCAGCCAAGGCATTGGACAGGTCTACGAGCAGTACTTC.

This chain links TRBV7-9 with TRBJ2-1; D unresolved. This CDR3 is built from 14 residues. Per germline, CDR1 SEHNR and CDR2 FQNEAQ (reference sequence). Trimming left V 4 bases short and J 2 bases short, with 9 bases between. The CDR3 nucleotides are TGTGCCAGCAGCTCAACATCGGCCTACAATGAGCAGTTCTTC. Translating it yields CASSSTSAYNEQFF.